This T cell receptor (beta chain) comes out of a study of T cells in Graves' hyperthyroidism and ophthalmopathy. CDR3 length: 15 amino acids. Germline lookup yields CDR1 SGHVS and CDR2 FQNEAQ. V lost 5 bases and J lost 7; bases outside the gene matches: 10. Study-wide results and limits: By a 13 V-J model, ophthalmopathy was set apart from stable hyperthyroidism. Blood also contained most expanded thyroid clonotypes above 0.001. Model output signaled ophthalmopathy a median approximately 6 months ahead of onset.

Researchers amplified the TCR beta CDR3 regions from RNA transcripts. First-round RT-PCR with HTBI primers amplified the TCR CDR3 region. MiXCR, run by TCRdb on the multiplex PCR reads, gives a single entry per CDR3 protein. The data hold hundreds of thousands of distinct CDR3 sequences, with more than 20% observed a single time. This clonotype came up many times. Its matching antigen is unknown. This rearrangement joins TRBV7-8 to TRBJ1-5, with 8 bases lining up with TRBD1. This TCR derives from a man aged 30 to 45 with Graves' ophthalmopathy. Sequencing was carried out using blood. Here the CDR3 reads CASSRDRSREQPQHF. For the CDR3, the DNA is TGTGCCAGCAGCCGGGACAGGTCCCGCGAACAGCCCCAGCATTTT.